This T cell receptor (beta chain) was recovered during a study of shared clonotypes between healthy human individuals. Background on the study: Three CD4 naive, three CD4 memory, two CD8 naive and one CD8 memory plate were used per donor. Study outcomes and limitations: When naive CD4 clonotypes were compared across a handful of donors, around 5% were shared.

Naive CD8 populations comprised CD45RO-negative cells positively selected for CCR7, excluding terminally differentiated effector memory CD45RA+ cells. Healthy HIV-negative adults without recent acute infections or vaccinations served as donors. Clones were read by immunoSEQ multiplex PCR, and TCRdb kept only the in-frame ones, dropping some. This sample carries 2 million to 2.5 million clones, about 94% of them seen once, and the ten largest clones take roughly 1%. Germline-derived CDR1 and CDR2 are MDHEN and SYDVKM. The CDR3 is made up of 15 amino acids. V was cut by 2 bases and J by 0 bases, with 10 bases left in between. As for this clone: Its antigen is currently unknown.

The sample comprised naive CD8+ T cells sorted from blood. This sequence was found in a man aged 18 to 30 in good health. The J gene is TRBJ1-1, the V gene TRBV28; D gene unclear. The CDR3 here is CASSLPKEVNTEAFF. CDR3 nucleotides: TGTGCCAGCAGTTTACCCAAAGAAGTGAACACTGAAGCTTTCTTT.